This TCR beta chain is drawn from a study of T cell responses to AZD1222 COVID-19 vaccine. Repertoires were generated with immunoSEQ multiplex PCR, while TCRdb's copy carries only in-frame clones and drops some. The data hold over 100,000 clones, with approximately 86% observed a single time. Second-dose timings of about 4 or about 12 weeks were pooled. Trimming removed 3 bases at V and 6 bases at J, with 9 bases between. The length of the CDR3 is 13 residues. Germline lookup yields CDR1 SEHNR and CDR2 FQNEAQ (reference sequence). Study results and caveats: The breadth and depth of Spike-specific TCRs increased once two AZD1222 doses had been given. After the peak T cell response, and only then, were repertoires sampled.

This clone has only one observation. The antigen remains unidentified. The material sequenced was peripheral blood, taken 28 days after the second AZD1222 dose. This clonotype was obtained from an adult who received the AZD1222 COVID-19 vaccine. The rearrangement links TRBV7-9 to TRBJ1-5; D unclear. CDR3 in DNA: TGTGCCAGCAGCTTGGAGTCGACTCAGCCCCAGCATTTT. It is translated as CASSLESTQPQHF.